This TCR beta chain emerged from a study of shared clonotypes between healthy human individuals. Study-level points and caveats: Specimens sampled were limited to blood, with tissue repertoires likely differing. It was the non-shared clonotypes that had lower generation probabilities than clonotypes shared by all four donors.

Terminally differentiated effector memory CD45RA+ cells were excluded by CCR7 positive selection of CD45RO-negative cells. Sequenced by immunoSEQ multiplex PCR; TCRdb stores in-frame clones only, minus some. Found here are approximately 2,000,000 clones, around 95% of them singletons; the top ten hold 1.5% to 2%. This clone was picked up one time. Its specificity is unknown. Germline CDR1 and CDR2: SGHNT and YYREEE (reference sequence). This CDR3 has 16 amino acids. The V end was cut by 0 bases, the J end by 3 bases, with 16 bases between. The sequencing input was naive CD8+ T cells from PBMCs. The TCR was taken from a man aged 18 to 30 in good health. Some clones in this sample may be carry-over from other donors' samples. This sequence joins TRBV5-4 and TRBJ2-7; D perhaps matches TRBD2 (5 bases). The DNA of the CDR3 is TGTGCCAGCAGCTTGGATCGGGGTTGGGGAATCTACGAGCAGTACTTC. Translation gives CASSLDRGWGIYEQYF. Drawing the rest from reference TRBV5-4 and TRBJ2-7, the complete variable domain is ETGVTQSPTHLIKTRGQQVTLRCSSQSGHNTVSWYQQALGQGPQFIFQYYREEENGRGNFPPRFSGLQFPNYSSELNVNALELDDSALYLCASSLDRGWGIYEQYFGPGTRLTVT.